This T cell receptor (beta chain) is drawn from a study of Ad26.COV2.S vaccination and SARS-CoV-2 variants. For the study at large: Vaccine-arm donor from the placebo-controlled COV1001 Ad26.COV2.S trial. Donor got 5x10^10 or 1x10^11 viral particles of Ad26.COV2.S. Study-level points and caveats: CD8+ and CD4+ T cells specific for spike reportedly responded with substantial breadth after vaccination.

Of note for this clone: Its antigen is still unknown.

Clones were sequenced by immunoSEQ multiplex PCR, and TCRdb holds only the in-frame ones, with some missing. The table has hundreds of thousands of clones, approximately 90% seen once. The treatment denotes: some 20 received Ad26.COV2.S at low or high dose, single or two shots; about 5 received placebo; per-sample allocation not given. Following the first vaccine or placebo injection, samples were taken on day 63. Per the germline V gene, CDR1 is SNHLY and CDR2 is FYNNEI. Trimming removed 4 bases at V and 2 bases at J, with 13 bases between. The length of the CDR3 is 15 residues. This TCR derives from a person between 18 and 59 years old who received the Ad26.COV2.S COVID-19 vaccine or a placebo. The V gene is TRBV2, the J gene TRBJ2-3, with TRBD2 as a possible D gene (5 bases). Sample: peripheral blood, taken in a trial of Ad26.COV2.S vaccine versus placebo. This chain's CDR3 is CASSGSGSATDTQYF. CDR3 nucleotide sequence: TGTGCCAGCAGTGGGAGCGGAAGCGCCACAGATACGCAGTATTTT.